The 27 T cell receptor beta chains listed next were all sequenced from one sample in a study of blood T cell repertoires in COVID-19. Produced via immunoSEQ multiplex PCR; TCRdb's table is partial and in-frame only. Here the sample spans roughly 670,000 clones, 90% being singletons. What was sequenced was peripheral blood. Receptor source: a woman between 18 and 29 years old with acute or convalescent COVID-19.

This chain links TRBV19 with TRBJ2-2; D is undetermined. The CDR3 runs to 13 residues. V lost 4 bases to trimming and J lost 6 bases, with 9 bases between them. Germline-derived CDR1 and CDR2 are LNHDA and SQIVND (reference sequence). As DNA, the CDR3 is TGTGCCAGTAGTAAGTCAGATCCCGGGGAGCTGTTTTTT. Translation gives CASSKSDPGELFF.

This chain connects TRBV5-1 to TRBJ2-7, with D perhaps TRBD1 (6 bases). The ends were cut back, 1 base at V and 3 bases at J, with 11 bases in the middle. Germline CDR1 SGHRS, CDR2 YFSETQ. The CDR3 is made up of 14 amino acids. The CDR3 protein is CASSLTGKRYEQYF. As DNA, the CDR3 is TGCGCCAGCAGCTTGACAGGGAAACGCTACGAGCAGTACTTC. Supplemented by reference TRBV5-1 and TRBJ2-7, the full variable domain reads KAGVTQTPRYLIKTRGQQVTLSCSPISGHRSVSWYQQTPGQGLQFLFEYFSETQRNKGNFPGRFSGRQFSNSRSEMNVSTLELGDSALYLCASSLTGKRYEQYFGPGTRLTVT.

Details on this clone: This sample also contains other DNA sequences that code for the same CDR3. This chain links TRBV6-5 with TRBJ1-5; 9 bases are a match to TRBD1. The germline gives CDR1 MNHEY, CDR2 SVGAGI. Trimming removed 6 bases from V and 6 bases from J; junction bases left unmatched: 3. The CDR3 covers 13 residues. The CDR3 spells CASSRQGGQPQHF. Written as DNA, the CDR3 is TGTGCCAGCAGCCGACAGGGGGGTCAGCCCCAGCATTTT.

This CDR3 is CASSARQVYEQYF. DNA of the CDR3: TGTGCCAGTAGCGCTAGACAGGTCTACGAGCAGTACTTC. This chain connects TRBV19 to TRBJ2-7, with D perhaps TRBD1 (6 bases). The CDR3 contains 13 residues. V was shortened by 6 bases and J by 3 bases, with 12 bases between the two germline ends. CDR1 and CDR2 from the germline V gene are LNHDA and SQIVND (reference sequence).

The genes are TRBV19 and TRBJ1-6, with 9 positions matching TRBD1. V shed 4 bases and J 2 bases; nucleotides not matched to a gene: 0. The CDR3 consists of 15 residues. Germline values: CDR1 LNHDA, CDR2 SQIVND (reference sequence). CDR3 residues: CASSRDRAYNSPLHF. The CDR3 nucleotides are TGTGCCAGTAGTAGGGACAGGGCCTATAATTCACCCCTCCACTTT.

V and J are TRBV6-2 or TRBV6-3 and TRBJ2-3, with D possibly matching TRBD2 (6 bases). Germline V gene data show CDR1 as MNHEY and CDR2 as SVGEGT. This CDR3 comprises 24 residues. With 6 bases removed from V and 0 bases from J, the gap between germline ends came to 40 bases. The CDR3 DNA reads TGTGCCAGCAGCCGACCTCCGGGACTGCCATCGGACATTCTATCAGAAACTAGCACAGATACGCAGTATTTT. Translating it yields CASSRPPGLPSDILSETSTDTQYF.

V is TRBV30 and J is TRBJ1-2, with D possibly matching TRBD1 (5 bases). V dropped 3 bases and J dropped 1 base, with 9 bases sitting between them. CDR3 length: 13 amino acids. CDR1 is GTSNPN, CDR2 SVGIG, per germline (reference sequence). In nucleotides, the CDR3 is TGTGCCTGGAGGGGGGGTAGTAACTATGGCTACACCTTC. Translated: CAWRGGSNYGYTF.

The V and J genes are TRBV27 and TRBJ1-2; no reliable D call. The CDR3 spans 13 residues. Germline V lookup: CDR1 MNHEY, CDR2 SMNVEV (reference sequence). With 5 bases removed from V and 5 bases from J, the gap between germline ends came to 12 bases. The CDR3 loop is CASSRREEYGYTF. The CDR3 bases are TGTGCCAGCAGTCGCCGAGAAGAATATGGCTACACCTTC.

This chain joins TRBV5-1 and TRBJ1-3; 11 bases are shared with TRBD1. CDR1 is SGHRS, CDR2 YFSETQ, per germline. The CDR3 loop spans 14 amino acids. J gave up 5 bases and V 7 bases, and 5 bases lay outside the gene matches. The CDR3 region has the DNA TGCGCCAGCTCCGGACAGGGGGCACGAAACACCATATATTTT. Translated, it gives CASSGQGARNTIYF.

The chain employs TRBV5-1 and TRBJ2-2; TRBD1 aligns across 9 bases. CDR3 size: 15 residues. V was pared by 8 bases and J by 6 bases, with 11 bases of the junction left unmatched. Germline CDR1 reads SGHRS; CDR2 reads YFSETQ. This CDR3 reads CASSREQGASGELFF. The CDR3 nucleotides are TGCGCCAGTAGCCGGGAACAGGGGGCCTCCGGGGAGCTGTTTTTT.

The gene calls are TRBV11-3 and TRBJ2-5; the match to TRBD2 covers 8 bases. Per germline, CDR1 SGHNT and CDR2 YENEEA. The CDR3 runs to 16 residues. With 1 base clipped from V and 7 bases from J, the junction kept 11 bases outside the gene matches. CDR3 nucleotides: TGTGCCAGCAGCTTAGTTGGCGGGGGGACTACGGGGACCCAGTACTTC. Protein: CASSLVGGGTTGTQYF.

In its sample, this clone was seen once. V usage is TRBV12-3 or TRBV12-4 and J usage is TRBJ1-1; a possible D gene is TRBD1 (6 bases). V lost 5 bases and J lost 8, with 9 bases in between. This CDR3 is 11 amino acids long. The CDR3 region has the DNA TGTGCCAGCAGTCCGGGACAAGAAGCTTTCTTT. Protein product: CASSPGQEAFF.

This chain links TRBV12-5 with TRBJ1-2; D not resolved. The CDR3 consists of 14 residues. The V and J ends lost 0 bases and 2 bases respectively, with 7 bases between them. Per the germline V gene, CDR1 is LGHNT and CDR2 is FRNRAP. CDR3 coding DNA: TGTGCTAGTGGTTTGGTAGTAGAGAACTATGGCTACACCTTC. It translates to CASGLVVENYGYTF.

The gene calls are TRBV18 and TRBJ1-1, with 9 positions matching TRBD1. The CDR3 loop spans 15 amino acids. The V gene's germline CDR1 is KGHSH and CDR2 LQKENI. Losses at the gene ends were 3 bases for V and 5 bases for J; bases not matched to a gene: 7. CDR3 in DNA: TGTGCCAGCTCACCTACAAGACAGGGGGAAACTGAAGCTTTCTTT. Translation: CASSPTRQGETEAFF.

The chain carries TRBV27 and TRBJ1-2; TRBD1 is a possible D gene (5 bases). Germline V gives CDR1 MNHEY, CDR2 SMNVEV (reference sequence). The CDR3 length is 15 residues. Trimming took 9 bases from V and 6 from J, leaving 23 bases between them. DNA for the CDR3: TGTGCCAGAACCCCGTTGGGCGGACACGAGGATGGCTACACCTTC. Amino acid sequence: CARTPLGGHEDGYTF.

The chain recombines TRBV6-5 with TRBJ1-2, with D possibly matching TRBD1 (5 bases). From germline, CDR1 is MNHEY and CDR2 SVGAGI. Trimming stripped 6 bases from V and 6 bases from J, with 17 bases between. The CDR3 covers 14 residues. CDR3 residues: CASSRTIQGDGYTF. CDR3 in DNA: TGTGCCAGCAGCCGAACCATACAAGGGGATGGCTACACCTTC.

The chain uses TRBV29-1 and TRBJ1-2, with D maybe TRBD1 (6 bases). CDR1 is SQVTM and CDR2 is ANQGSEA in the germline V gene. The V end lost 6 bases, the J end lost 5 bases, and 16 bases lay between the germline ends. This CDR3 comprises 13 residues. The CDR3 bases are TGCAGCGTCGCTCAGGGGATGGGGTATGGCTACACCTTC. Protein: CSVAQGMGYGYTF.

V is TRBV4-3 and J is TRBJ1-2; possible D gene TRBD1, 5 bases. Germline loops: CDR1 LGHNA, CDR2 YSLEER. The length of the CDR3 is 15 residues. Trimming stripped 0 bases from V and 4 bases from J, with 12 bases between. The CDR3: CASSQDWRQGYGYTF. The CDR3 nucleotides are TGCGCCAGCAGCCAAGATTGGCGGCAGGGCTATGGCTACACCTTC.

The genes are TRBV3-1 (or the pseudogene TRBV3-2) and TRBJ1-2; D is unclear. This CDR3 is built from 14 residues. Deletions cut 3 bases from V and 3 bases from J, with 11 bases between. Germline V lookup: CDR1 LGHDT, CDR2 YNNKEL (reference sequence). The CDR3 nucleotides read TGTGCCAGCAGCCACCAGGCAGAGTACTATGGCTACACCTTC. It translates to CASSHQAEYYGYTF.

This chain uses TRBV4-1 with TRBJ1-2; D perhaps matches TRBD1 (6 bases). Germline V gene lookup returns CDR1 MGHRA and CDR2 YSYEKL. V shed 10 bases and J shed 6 bases, with 21 bases lying between them. The CDR3 is 14 amino acids. For the CDR3, the DNA is TGCGCCACAAAACGACAGGCTCAAGGCGATGGCTACACCTTC. Translation gives CATKRQAQGDGYTF.

The gene calls are TRBV9 and TRBJ1-3; possibly TRBD1 for D (5 bases). The CDR3 sequence is 16 residues long. CDR1 and CDR2 from the germline V gene are SGDLS and YYNGEE. The V gene lost 3 bases and the J gene lost 0 bases, with 13 bases spanning the gap. CDR3 protein: CASSARDHRSGNTIYF. In DNA form, the CDR3 reads TGTGCCAGCAGCGCCAGGGATCATCGCTCTGGAAACACCATATATTTT.

CDR3 sequence: CASDLGHPLTNTGELFF. The CDR3 DNA is TGCGCCAGTGACCTCGGACACCCGCTGACGAACACCGGGGAGCTGTTTTTT. This chain uses TRBV5-1 with TRBJ2-2, with a tentative D call TRBD1 (5 bases). CDR3 length equals 17 residues. V lost 8 bases and J lost 0, with 20 bases in between. The germline CDR1 and CDR2 sequences are SGHRS and YFSETQ.

This chain links TRBV19 with TRBJ1-5, with a possible D match to TRBD1 (5 bases). Germline-derived CDR1 and CDR2 are LNHDA and SQIVND (reference sequence). Trimming took off 6 bases at V and 5 bases at J, with 17 bases between the two ends. The CDR3 sequence is 15 residues long. The CDR3 DNA sequence: TGTGCCAGTAGAGGACTACAGGTCTTCTATCAGCCCCAGCATTTT. It is translated as CASRGLQVFYQPQHF.

The rearrangement joins TRBV2 to TRBJ1-2; unclear D gene. Germline assignment: CDR1 SNHLY and CDR2 FYNNEI. Trimming took 7 bases from V and 6 from J, leaving 18 bases between them. This CDR3 spans 14 amino acids. In DNA, the CDR3 is TGTGCCAGCATACGACAAAACCCCCTTAATGGCTACACCTTC. Protein: CASIRQNPLNGYTF.

The V call is TRBV21-1, the J call TRBJ1-5; TRBD1 is the table's D call, not checked against the DNA. TRBV21-1 is annotated as a pseudogene. This CDR3 spans 16 amino acids. The CDR3 sequence: CASSPPGQGSNQPQHF. The CDR3 nucleotides read TGTGCCAGCAGCCCCCCTGGACAGGGCAGCAATCAGCCCCAGCATTTT.

CDR3 nucleotide sequence: TGTGCCAGCAGCTTACGTAGGTCAGGGGGTGACTCTGGAAACACCATATATTTT. This encodes CASSLRRSGGDSGNTIYF. The chain links TRBV11-2 to TRBJ1-3; 7 bases align to TRBD1. Germline trimming cut 2 bases from V and 0 bases from J; bases unmatched to any gene: 10. Germline loops: CDR1 SGHAT, CDR2 FQNNGV. The CDR3 is 18 residues long.

The chain joins TRBV7-9 to TRBJ1-1; D gene uncertain. This CDR3 has 15 amino acids. Trimming took 2 bases from V and 1 from J, leaving 11 bases between them. Germline CDR1 is SEHNR and CDR2 is FQNEAQ (reference sequence). The DNA for the CDR3 is TGTGCCAGCAGCTTATCGGTCCCTGCGAACACTGAAGCTTTCTTT. Protein: CASSLSVPANTEAFF. Full variable domain (outside the CDR3, taken from reference TRBV7-9 and TRBJ1-1): DTGVSQNPRHKITKRGQNVTFRCDPISEHNRLYWYRQTLGQGPEFLTYFQNEAQLEKSRLLSDRFSAERPKGSFSTLEIQRTEQGDSAMYLCASSLSVPANTEAFFGQGTRLTVV.